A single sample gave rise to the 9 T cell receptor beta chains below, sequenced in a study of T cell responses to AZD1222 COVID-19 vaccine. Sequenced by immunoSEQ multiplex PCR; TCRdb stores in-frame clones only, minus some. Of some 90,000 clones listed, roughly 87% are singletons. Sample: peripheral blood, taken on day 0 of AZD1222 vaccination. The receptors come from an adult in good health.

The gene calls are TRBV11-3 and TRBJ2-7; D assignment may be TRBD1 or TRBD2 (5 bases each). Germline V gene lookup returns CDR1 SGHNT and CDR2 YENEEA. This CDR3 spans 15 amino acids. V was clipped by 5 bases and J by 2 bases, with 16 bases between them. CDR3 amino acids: CASSSSRDQTYEQYF. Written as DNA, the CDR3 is TGTGCCAGCAGCAGCTCCCGGGACCAGACCTACGAGCAGTACTTC.

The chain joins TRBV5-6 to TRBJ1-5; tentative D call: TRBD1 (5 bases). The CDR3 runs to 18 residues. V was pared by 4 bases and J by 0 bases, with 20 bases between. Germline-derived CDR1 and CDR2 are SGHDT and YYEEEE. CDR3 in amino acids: CASSRTGWGGYSNQPQHF. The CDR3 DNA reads TGTGCCAGCAGCAGGACGGGATGGGGGGGTTATAGCAATCAGCCCCAGCATTTT.

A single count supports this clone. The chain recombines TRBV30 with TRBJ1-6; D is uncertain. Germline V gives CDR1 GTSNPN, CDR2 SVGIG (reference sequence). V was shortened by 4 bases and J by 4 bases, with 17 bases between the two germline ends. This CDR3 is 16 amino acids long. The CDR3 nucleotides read TGTGCCTGGAACCCACAAGGAGTACTGTATAATTCACCCCTCCACTTT. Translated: CAWNPQGVLYNSPLHF.

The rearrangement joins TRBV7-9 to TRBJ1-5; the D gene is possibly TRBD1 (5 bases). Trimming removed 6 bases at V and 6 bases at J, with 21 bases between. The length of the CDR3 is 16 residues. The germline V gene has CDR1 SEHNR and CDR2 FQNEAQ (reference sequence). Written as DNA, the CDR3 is TGTGCCAGCAGTCTGGGGACCGCTCGCCGTCCTCAGCCCCAGCATTTT. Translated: CASSLGTARRPQPQHF.

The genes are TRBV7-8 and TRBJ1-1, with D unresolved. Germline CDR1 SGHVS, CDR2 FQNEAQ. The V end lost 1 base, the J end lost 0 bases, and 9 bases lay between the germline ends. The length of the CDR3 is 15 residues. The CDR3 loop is CASSLGQLLNTEAFF. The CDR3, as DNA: TGTGCCAGCAGCTTAGGACAATTATTGAACACTGAAGCTTTCTTT.

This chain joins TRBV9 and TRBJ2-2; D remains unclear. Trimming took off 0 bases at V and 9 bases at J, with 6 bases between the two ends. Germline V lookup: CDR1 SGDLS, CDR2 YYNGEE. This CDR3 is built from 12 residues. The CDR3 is CASSVGTRELFF. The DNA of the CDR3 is TGTGCCAGCAGCGTAGGGACCCGGGAGCTGTTTTTT.

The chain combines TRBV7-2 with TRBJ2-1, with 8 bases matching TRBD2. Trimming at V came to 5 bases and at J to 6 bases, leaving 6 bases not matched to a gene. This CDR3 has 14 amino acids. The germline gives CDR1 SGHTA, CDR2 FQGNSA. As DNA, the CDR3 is TGTGCCAGCAGCCCCGGACTAGCATTCAATGAGCAGTTCTTC. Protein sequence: CASSPGLAFNEQFF.

CDR3 loop: CASSLNLDERSGANVLTF. The CDR3 DNA reads TGTGCCAGCAGCTTAAACTTGGACGAACGCTCTGGGGCCAACGTCCTGACTTTC. This rearrangement joins TRBV7-9 to TRBJ2-6; D ambiguous. CDR3 length: 18 amino acids. Germline loops: CDR1 SEHNR, CDR2 FQNEAQ (reference sequence). V lost 2 bases and J lost 0, with 14 bases in between.

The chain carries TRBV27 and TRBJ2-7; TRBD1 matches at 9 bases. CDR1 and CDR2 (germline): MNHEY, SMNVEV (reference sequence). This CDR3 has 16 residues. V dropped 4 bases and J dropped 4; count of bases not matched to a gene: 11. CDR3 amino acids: CASSSMGTGSNYEQYF. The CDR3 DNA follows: TGTGCCAGCAGTTCCATGGGGACAGGGTCGAATTACGAGCAGTACTTC.